The T cell receptor beta chain under discussion was sequenced for a study of T cells of healthy individuals. The germline CDR1 and CDR2 sequences are LGHNA and YSLEER. V was pared by 0 bases and J by 2 bases, with 11 bases between. The CDR3 sequence is 15 residues long. TCRdb reanalysed the 5' RACE reads using MiXCR and keeps one entry per CDR3 protein. The table shows fewer than 75,000 distinct CDR3 sequences, with 15% to 20% occurring only once. V gene TRBV4-3 combines with J gene TRBJ2-7, with D unresolved. The receptor was derived from a human donor in good health. DNA of the CDR3: TGCGCCAGCAGCCAAGATAAGAGACACCCCTACGAGCAGTACTTC. Encoded protein: CASSQDKRHPYEQYF.